These T cell receptor beta chains were read from a single sample in a study of siplizumab effects on memory and regulatory T cells. Libraries were prepared by immunoSEQ multiplex PCR; TCRdb keeps only in-frame clonotypes and omits some of them. The repertoire holds about 56,000 clones, with less than 98% as singletons. Sequenced: naive CD8+ T cells sorted from blood. The source of these receptors is a human donor in good health. CDR3s include the opening cysteine and the closing phenylalanine or tryptophan. A D gene is named only where the DNA matches it firmly. Size is stated for part of the rows, as once, few or many counts, or as a class when the clone is expanded.

V gene	D gene	clone size	J gene	CDR3 protein	CDR3 DNA
TRBV29-1	-	-	TRBJ1-1	CSANWGSTEAFF	TGCAGCGCCAACTGGGGTTCCACTGAAGCTTTCTTT
TRBV7-9	-	-	TRBJ1-4	CASSLVGVHNEKLFF	TGTGCCAGCAGCTTAGTTGGGGTCCATAATGAAAAACTGTTTTTT
TRBV7-2	-	once	TRBJ2-7	CASRGLSEQYF	TGTGCCAGCAGGGGACTCTCCGAGCAGTACTTC
TRBV19	-	-	TRBJ2-7	CASSLGDSYEQYF	TGTGCCAGTAGCCTCGGAGACAGCTACGAGCAGTACTTC
TRBV28	-	-	TRBJ1-3	CASTPGPRGNTIYF	TGTGCCAGCACTCCGGGACCACGGGGAAACACCATATATTTT
TRBV6-6	TRBD2	-	TRBJ2-3	CASTLMAGGTDTQYF	TGTGCCAGCACCCTGATGGCGGGAGGCACAGATACGCAGTATTTT
TRBV14	TRBD2	-	TRBJ2-7	CASSQDLLAGALSYEQYF	TGTGCCAGCAGCCAAGATCTCCTAGCGGGAGCTTTATCCTACGAGCAGTACTTC
TRBV6-5	-	-	TRBJ2-2	CASSSHENTGELFF	TGTGCCAGCAGTTCGCACGAGAACACCGGGGAGCTGTTTTTT
TRBV6-5	-	-	TRBJ2-3	CASRVGSTDTQYF	TGTGCCAGCAGGGTTGGGAGCACAGATACGCAGTATTTT
TRBV19	-	-	TRBJ1-1	CASSILGLNTEAFF	TGTGCCAGTAGTATTCTAGGACTGAACACTGAAGCTTTCTTT
TRBV14	TRBD2	-	TRBJ2-5	CASSHGTSTRETQYF	TGTGCCAGCAGCCACGGGACTAGCACGAGGGAGACCCAGTACTTC
TRBV7-9	-	-	TRBJ2-7	CASSLDSEQYF	TGTGCCAGCAGCTTAGACTCCGAGCAGTACTTC
TRBV19	-	-	TRBJ1-5	CASSIPTARGSNQPQHF	TGTGCCAGTAGTATTCCGACAGCTAGGGGATCCAATCAGCCCCAGCATTTT
TRBV30	TRBD1	-	TRBJ2-1	CAWSPYRGKYNEQFF	TGTGCCTGGAGCCCCTACAGGGGAAAATACAATGAGCAGTTCTTC
TRBV27	TRBD1	-	TRBJ1-1	CASSLSPGGAEAFF	TGTGCCAGCAGTTTATCGCCAGGGGGCGCTGAAGCTTTCTTT
TRBV28	TRBD2	-	TRBJ2-7	CASSPPSGSYEQYF	TGTGCCAGCAGTCCCCCTAGCGGCTCCTACGAGCAGTACTTC
TRBV7-8	-	-	TRBJ2-6	CASSLDYGANVLTF	TGTGCCAGCAGCTTAGACTATGGGGCCAACGTCCTGACTTTC
TRBV30	TRBD1	-	TRBJ1-2	CAWTRQGVANYGYTF	TGTGCCTGGACCAGACAGGGGGTAGCTAACTATGGCTACACCTTC
TRBV18	TRBD1	-	TRBJ1-1	CASSPRTGMNTEAFF	TGTGCCAGCTCACCAAGGACAGGTATGAACACTGAAGCTTTCTTT
TRBV10-2	TRBD2	-	TRBJ2-5	CASSETSAQRGETQYF	TGCGCCAGCAGTGAGACTAGCGCCCAAAGGGGAGAGACCCAGTACTTC
TRBV6-4	-	-	TRBJ2-1	CASSSRAGSYNEQFF	TGTGCCAGCAGTTCAAGGGCGGGATCCTACAATGAGCAGTTCTTC
TRBV27	-	-	TRBJ1-2	CASSPTGLDGYTF	TGTGCCAGCAGTCCCACAGGGTTGGATGGCTACACCTTC
TRBV16	-	-	TRBJ1-1	CASSQSLSQWRTEAFF	TGTGCCAGCAGCCAATCGCTTTCGCAATGGAGGACTGAAGCTTTCTTT
TRBV12-5	-	-	TRBJ1-1	CASGLYGGSTEAFF	TGTGCTAGTGGTTTGTACGGGGGGAGCACTGAAGCTTTCTTT
TRBV6-5	-	-	TRBJ1-1	CASSLANEAFF	TGTGCCAGCAGTTTGGCGAATGAAGCTTTCTTT
TRBV27	-	-	TRBJ2-5	CATSKEGETQYF	TGTGCCACCAGCAAGGAGGGAGAGACCCAGTACTTC
TRBV7-2	TRBD1	once	TRBJ1-3	CASSLAYVHGGQSHSGNTIYF	TGTGCCAGCAGCTTAGCCTATGTTCATGGGGGACAGTCACACTCTGGAAACACCATATATTTT
TRBV11-3	TRBD1	-	TRBJ2-7	CASSSRDRNYEQYF	TGTGCCAGCAGCAGCCGGGACAGAAACTACGAGCAGTACTTC
TRBV27	TRBD2	few	TRBJ2-7	CASSSRLAGVTEQYF	TGTGCCAGCAGTTCCCGACTAGCGGGAGTAACCGAGCAGTACTTC
TRBV5-6	TRBD1	-	TRBJ1-1	CASSLAYGTVNTEAFF	TGTGCCAGCAGCTTGGCCTATGGGACAGTAAACACTGAAGCTTTCTTT
TRBV7-8	TRBD2	-	TRBJ2-7	CASSLAPSGGPYEQYF	TGTGCCAGCAGCTTAGCACCTAGCGGAGGCCCCTACGAGCAGTACTTC
TRBV11-3	TRBD1	-	TRBJ1-1	CASSLYRGPEAFF	TGTGCCAGCAGCTTGTACAGGGGACCTGAAGCTTTCTTT
TRBV7-9	TRBD1	once	TRBJ1-4	CASSRPGQGQEKLFF	TGTGCCAGCAGCAGACCGGGACAGGGTCAAGAAAAACTGTTTTTT
TRBV10-3	-	-	TRBJ2-7	CAISEPDSSYEQYF	TGTGCCATCAGTGAGCCTGACAGCTCCTACGAGCAGTACTTC
TRBV15	TRBD2	-	TRBJ2-1	CATSRDGLAAYNEQFF	TGTGCCACCAGCAGAGACGGACTAGCGGCTTACAATGAGCAGTTCTTC
TRBV4-1	-	-	TRBJ1-1	CASSHQDSTEAFF	TGCGCCAGCAGCCACCAGGACAGCACTGAAGCTTTCTTT
TRBV28	-	-	TRBJ1-1	CASSLSARGTEAFF	TGTGCCAGCAGTTTATCCGCTCGGGGGACTGAAGCTTTCTTT
TRBV28	-	-	TRBJ2-1	CASSFQLYNEQFF	TGTGCCAGCAGTTTTCAGCTCTACAATGAGCAGTTCTTC
TRBV27	-	-	TRBJ1-1	CASSADGLNTEAFF	TGTGCCAGCAGTGCGGACGGTTTGAACACTGAAGCTTTCTTT
TRBV5-1	-	-	TRBJ2-5	CASSLALGRGLQETQYF	TGCGCCAGCAGCTTGGCCCTCGGGAGGGGGCTTCAAGAGACCCAGTACTTC
TRBV6-5	TRBD2	-	TRBJ2-5	CASQTSGNQETQYF	TGTGCCAGCCAAACTAGCGGAAACCAAGAGACCCAGTACTTC
TRBV19	TRBD2	once	TRBJ2-3	CASSTPGLADTQYF	TGTGCCAGTAGTACCCCGGGACTAGCGGATACGCAGTATTTT
TRBV5-6	-	-	TRBJ2-1	CASSLSGNEQFF	TGTGCCAGCAGCTTATCTGGCAATGAGCAGTTCTTC
TRBV12-5	-	few	TRBJ2-3	CASVYRYF	TGTGCTAGTGTCTATCGGTATTTT
TRBV15	-	-	TRBJ2-3	CATSRDSRDPYTQYF	TGTGCCACCAGCAGAGATTCCCGGGATCCGTATACGCAGTATTTT
TRBV27	-	-	TRBJ2-3	CASRIWLGTTDTQYF	TGTGCCAGCAGGATTTGGCTAGGGACCACAGATACGCAGTATTTT
TRBV12-5	-	-	TRBJ1-3	CASGLVNTPGNTIYF	TGTGCTAGTGGTTTGGTAAACACTCCTGGAAACACCATATATTTT
TRBV27	TRBD1	-	TRBJ1-1	CASGWTGNTEAFF	TGTGCCAGCGGATGGACAGGGAACACTGAAGCTTTCTTT
TRBV7-9	-	-	TRBJ2-1	CASSLFGVFYNEQFF	TGTGCCAGCAGCTTATTTGGGGTTTTTTACAATGAGCAGTTCTTC
TRBV30	-	-	TRBJ2-2	CAWSGGLDTGELFF	TGTGCCTGGAGTGGGGGCCTAGACACCGGGGAGCTGTTTTTT
TRBV28	-	-	TRBJ2-3	CASSLSESTDTQYF	TGTGCCAGCAGTTTATCGGAAAGCACAGATACGCAGTATTTT
TRBV11-1	TRBD2	-	TRBJ2-3	CASSLAVAGVKDTQYF	TGTGCCAGCAGCTTAGCCGTAGCGGGAGTTAAGGATACGCAGTATTTT
TRBV7-6	TRBD1	-	TRBJ1-1	CASSKTGGLNTEAFF	TGTGCCAGCAGTAAGACAGGGGGCTTGAACACTGAAGCTTTCTTT
TRBV6-5	-	once	TRBJ1-2	CASSGADGYTF	TGTGCCAGCAGCGGGGCTGATGGCTACACCTTC
TRBV4-3	-	-	TRBJ2-6	CASSQDRGRGANVLTF	TGCGCCAGCAGCCAAGATAGAGGGAGGGGGGCCAACGTCCTGACTTTC
TRBV7-9	-	-	TRBJ1-3	CASSLVPSGNTIYF	TGTGCCAGCAGCTTAGTGCCCTCTGGAAACACCATATATTTT
TRBV7-9	-	-	TRBJ2-1	CASSLGGEQFF	TGTGCCAGCAGCTTAGGGGGCGAGCAGTTCTTC
TRBV7-3	-	-	TRBJ2-1	CASSLTGRGAMDEQFF	TGTGCCAGCAGCTTAACGGGCAGGGGCGCGATGGATGAGCAGTTCTTC